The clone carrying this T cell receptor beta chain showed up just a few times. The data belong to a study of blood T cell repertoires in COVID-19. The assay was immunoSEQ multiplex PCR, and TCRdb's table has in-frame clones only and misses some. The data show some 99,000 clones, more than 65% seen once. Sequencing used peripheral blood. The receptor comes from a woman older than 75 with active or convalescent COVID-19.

CDR3 DNA sequence: TGTGCCAGCAGTGAATCGGTAGCGGGAGGGTACGAGCAGTACTTC. This encodes CASSESVAGGYEQYF. The genes are TRBV6-1 and TRBJ2-7, with TRBD2 identical over 11 bases. The CDR3 has 15 amino acids. The germline gives CDR1 MNHNS, CDR2 SASEGT. Unmatched junction bases numbered 4, after V lost 2 bases and J lost 4 bases.